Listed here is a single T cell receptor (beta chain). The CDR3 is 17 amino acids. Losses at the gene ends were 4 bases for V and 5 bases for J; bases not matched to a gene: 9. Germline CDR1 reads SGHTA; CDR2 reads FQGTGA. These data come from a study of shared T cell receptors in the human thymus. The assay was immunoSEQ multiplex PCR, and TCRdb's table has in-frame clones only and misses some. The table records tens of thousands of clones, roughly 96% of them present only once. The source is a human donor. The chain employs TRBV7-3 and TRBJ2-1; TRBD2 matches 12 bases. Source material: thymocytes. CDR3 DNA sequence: TGTGCCAGCAGCTCGGCCCCGCTAGCGGGGGGGGACAATGAGCAGTTCTTC. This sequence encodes CASSSAPLAGGDNEQFF. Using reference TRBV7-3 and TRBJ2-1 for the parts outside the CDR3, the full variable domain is GAGVSQTPSNKVTEKGKYVELRCDPISGHTALYWYRQSLGQGPEFLIYFQGTGAADDSGLPNDRFFAVRPEGSVSTLKIQRTERGDSAVYLCASSSAPLAGGDNEQFFGPGTRLTVL.